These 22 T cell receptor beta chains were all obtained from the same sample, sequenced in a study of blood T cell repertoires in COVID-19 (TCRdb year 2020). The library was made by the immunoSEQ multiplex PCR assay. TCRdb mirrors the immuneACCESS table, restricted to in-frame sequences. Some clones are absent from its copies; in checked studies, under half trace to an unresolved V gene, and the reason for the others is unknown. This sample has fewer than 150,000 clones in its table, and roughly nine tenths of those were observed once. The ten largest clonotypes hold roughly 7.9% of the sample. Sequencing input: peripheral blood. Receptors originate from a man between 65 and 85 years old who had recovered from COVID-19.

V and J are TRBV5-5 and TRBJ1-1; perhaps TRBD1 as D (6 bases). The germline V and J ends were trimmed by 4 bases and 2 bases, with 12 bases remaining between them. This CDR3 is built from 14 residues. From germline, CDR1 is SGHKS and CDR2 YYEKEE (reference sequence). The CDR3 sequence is CASSPGTTNTEAFF. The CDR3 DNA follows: TGTGCCAGCAGCCCTGGGACAACCAACACTGAAGCTTTCTTT.

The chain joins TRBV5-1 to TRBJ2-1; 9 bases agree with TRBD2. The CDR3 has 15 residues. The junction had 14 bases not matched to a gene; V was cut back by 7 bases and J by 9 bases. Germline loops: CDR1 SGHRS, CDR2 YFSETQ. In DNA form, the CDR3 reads TGCGCCAGCGGATCGCCAGCGGGAGGCTCTGGTGAGCAGTTCTTC. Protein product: CASGSPAGGSGEQFF. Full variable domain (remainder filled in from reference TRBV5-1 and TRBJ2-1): KAGVTQTPRYLIKTRGQQVTLSCSPISGHRSVSWYQQTPGQGLQFLFEYFSETQRNKGNFPGRFSGRQFSNSRSEMNVSTLELGDSALYLCASGSPAGGSGEQFFGPGTRLTVL.

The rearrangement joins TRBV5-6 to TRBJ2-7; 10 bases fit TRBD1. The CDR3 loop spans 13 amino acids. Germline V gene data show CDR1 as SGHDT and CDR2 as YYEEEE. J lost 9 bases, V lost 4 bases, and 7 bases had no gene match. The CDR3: CASSPGTGVWQYF. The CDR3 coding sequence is TGTGCCAGCAGCCCCGGGACAGGGGTCTGGCAGTACTTC.

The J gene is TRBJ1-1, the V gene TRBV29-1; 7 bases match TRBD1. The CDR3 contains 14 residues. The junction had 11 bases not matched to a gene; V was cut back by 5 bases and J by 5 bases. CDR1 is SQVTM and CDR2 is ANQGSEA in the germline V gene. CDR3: CSVTPGGRGTEAFF. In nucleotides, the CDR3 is TGCAGCGTTACACCCGGTGGCAGGGGGACTGAAGCTTTCTTT.

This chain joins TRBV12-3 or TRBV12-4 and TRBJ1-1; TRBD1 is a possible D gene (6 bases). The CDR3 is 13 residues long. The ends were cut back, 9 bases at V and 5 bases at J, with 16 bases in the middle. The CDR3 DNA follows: TGTGCCAGTCTCTCTAGGGGGGGAACTGAAGCTTTCTTT. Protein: CASLSRGGTEAFF.

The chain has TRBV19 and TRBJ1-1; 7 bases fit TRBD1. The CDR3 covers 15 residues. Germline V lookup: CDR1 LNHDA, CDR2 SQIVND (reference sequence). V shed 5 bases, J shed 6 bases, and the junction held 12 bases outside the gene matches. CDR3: CASSSRRQGASEAFF. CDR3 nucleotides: TGTGCCAGTAGTTCAAGACGACAGGGTGCCTCTGAAGCTTTCTTT.

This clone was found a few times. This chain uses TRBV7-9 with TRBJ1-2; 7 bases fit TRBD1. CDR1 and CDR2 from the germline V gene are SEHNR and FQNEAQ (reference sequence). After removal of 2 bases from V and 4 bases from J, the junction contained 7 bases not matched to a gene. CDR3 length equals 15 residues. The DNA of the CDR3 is TGTGCCAGCAGCTTAAAGGGACAGTTTGGCTATGGCTACACCTTC. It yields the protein CASSLKGQFGYGYTF.

Here the CDR3 reads CASSAHIAGGDTQYF. Written as DNA, the CDR3 is TGTGCCAGCAGCGCACACATAGCGGGCGGGGATACGCAGTATTTT. This sequence joins TRBV9 and TRBJ2-3; 7 positions match TRBD2. This CDR3 is 15 amino acids long. Germline loops: CDR1 SGDLS, CDR2 YYNGEE. The V segment lost 3 bases and the J segment 6 bases; nucleotides outside the gene matches: 10.

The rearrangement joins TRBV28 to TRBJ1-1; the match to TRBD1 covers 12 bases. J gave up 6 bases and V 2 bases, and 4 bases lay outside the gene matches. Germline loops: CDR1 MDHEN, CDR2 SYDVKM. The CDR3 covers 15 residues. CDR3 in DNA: TGTGCCAGCAGTTTACCAGGGACAGGGGGCTCTGAAGCTTTCTTT. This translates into CASSLPGTGGSEAFF.

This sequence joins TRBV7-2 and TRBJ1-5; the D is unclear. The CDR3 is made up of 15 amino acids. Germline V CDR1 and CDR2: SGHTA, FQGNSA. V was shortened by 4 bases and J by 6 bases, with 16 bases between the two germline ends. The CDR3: CASSSEYRVGQPQHF. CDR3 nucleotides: TGTGCCAGCAGCTCCGAGTATCGGGTTGGTCAGCCCCAGCATTTT.

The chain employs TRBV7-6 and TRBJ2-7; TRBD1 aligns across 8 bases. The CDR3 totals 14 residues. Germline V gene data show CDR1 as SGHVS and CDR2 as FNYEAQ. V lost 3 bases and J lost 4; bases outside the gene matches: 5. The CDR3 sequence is CASSFRQGPYEQYF. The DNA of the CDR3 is TGTGCCAGCAGCTTCCGACAGGGGCCTTACGAGCAGTACTTC. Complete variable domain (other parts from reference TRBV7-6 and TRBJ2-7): GAGVSQSPRYKVTKRGQDVALRCDPISGHVSLYWYRQALGQGPEFLTYFNYEAQQDKSGLPNDRFSAERPEGSISTLTIQRTEQRDSAMYRCASSFRQGPYEQYFGPGTRLTVT.

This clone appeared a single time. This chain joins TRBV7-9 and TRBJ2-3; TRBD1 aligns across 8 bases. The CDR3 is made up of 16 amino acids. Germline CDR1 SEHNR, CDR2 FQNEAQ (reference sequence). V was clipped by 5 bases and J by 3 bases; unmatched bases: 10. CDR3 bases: TGTGCCAGCAGCCGCGGAGGACAGGGAAGGACAGATACGCAGTATTTT. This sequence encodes CASSRGGQGRTDTQYF.

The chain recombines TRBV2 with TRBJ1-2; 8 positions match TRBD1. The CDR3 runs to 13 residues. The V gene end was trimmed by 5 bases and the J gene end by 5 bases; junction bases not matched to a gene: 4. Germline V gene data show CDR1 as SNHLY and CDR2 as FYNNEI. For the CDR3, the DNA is TGTGCCAGCAGTCTACAGGGGGTTTATGGCTACACCTTC. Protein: CASSLQGVYGYTF.

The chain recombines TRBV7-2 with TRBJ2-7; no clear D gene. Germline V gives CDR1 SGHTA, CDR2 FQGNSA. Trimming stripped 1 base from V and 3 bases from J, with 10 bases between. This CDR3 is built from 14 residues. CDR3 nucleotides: TGTGCCAGCAGCTTAGGGGTGACGGGCTACGAGCAGTACTTC. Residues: CASSLGVTGYEQYF.

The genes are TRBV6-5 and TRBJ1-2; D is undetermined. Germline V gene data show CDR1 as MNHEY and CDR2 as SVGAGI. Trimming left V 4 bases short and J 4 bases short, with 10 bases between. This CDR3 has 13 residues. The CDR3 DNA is TGTGCCAGCAGTTGGCTTGGCGGCTATGGCTACACCTTC. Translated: CASSWLGGYGYTF.

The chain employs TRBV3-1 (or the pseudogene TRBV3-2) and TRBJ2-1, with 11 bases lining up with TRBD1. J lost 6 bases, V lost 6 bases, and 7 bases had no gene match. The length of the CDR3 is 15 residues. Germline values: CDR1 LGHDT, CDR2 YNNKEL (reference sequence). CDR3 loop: CASSQTGTGGNEQFF. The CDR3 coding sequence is TGTGCCAGCAGTCAAACAGGGACAGGGGGCAATGAGCAGTTCTTC.

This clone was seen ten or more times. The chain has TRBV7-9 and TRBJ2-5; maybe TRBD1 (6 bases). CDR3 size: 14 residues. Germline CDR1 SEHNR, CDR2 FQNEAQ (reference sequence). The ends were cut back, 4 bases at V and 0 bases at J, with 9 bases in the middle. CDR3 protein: CASSWGRDQETQYF. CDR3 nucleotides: TGTGCCAGCAGCTGGGGGCGGGACCAAGAGACCCAGTACTTC.

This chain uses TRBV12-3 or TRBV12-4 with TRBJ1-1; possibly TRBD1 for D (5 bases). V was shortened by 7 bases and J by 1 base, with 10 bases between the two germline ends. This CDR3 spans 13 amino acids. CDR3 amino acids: CASKGTWNTEAFF. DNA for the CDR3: TGTGCCAGCAAGGGGACTTGGAACACTGAAGCTTTCTTT.

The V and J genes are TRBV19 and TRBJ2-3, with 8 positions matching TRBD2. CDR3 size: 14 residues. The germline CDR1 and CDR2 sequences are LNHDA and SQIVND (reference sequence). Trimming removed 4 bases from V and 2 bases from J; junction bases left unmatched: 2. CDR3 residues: CASSTRGATDTQYF. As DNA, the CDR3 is TGTGCCAGTAGTACGCGGGGGGCCACAGATACGCAGTATTTT.

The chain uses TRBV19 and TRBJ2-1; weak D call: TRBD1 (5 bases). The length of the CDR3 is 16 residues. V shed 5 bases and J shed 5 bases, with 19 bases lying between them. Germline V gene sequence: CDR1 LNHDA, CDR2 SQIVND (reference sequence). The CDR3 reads CASSPVRLWGNNEQFF. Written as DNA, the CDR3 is TGTGCCAGTAGTCCCGTCCGGCTTTGGGGCAACAATGAGCAGTTCTTC.

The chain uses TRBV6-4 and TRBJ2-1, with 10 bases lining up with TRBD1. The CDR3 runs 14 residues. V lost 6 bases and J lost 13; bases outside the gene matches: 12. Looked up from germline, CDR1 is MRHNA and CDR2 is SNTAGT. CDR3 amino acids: CASSPGTGVFQQFF. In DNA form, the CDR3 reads TGTGCCAGCAGCCCCGGGACAGGGGTTTTCCAACAGTTCTTC.

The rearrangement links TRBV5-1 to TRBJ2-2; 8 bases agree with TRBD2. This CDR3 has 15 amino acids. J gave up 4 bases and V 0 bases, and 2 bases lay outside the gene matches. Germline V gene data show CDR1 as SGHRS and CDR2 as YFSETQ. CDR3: CASSLDGRATGELFF. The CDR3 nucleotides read TGCGCCAGCAGCTTGGACGGGAGGGCCACCGGGGAGCTGTTTTTT.